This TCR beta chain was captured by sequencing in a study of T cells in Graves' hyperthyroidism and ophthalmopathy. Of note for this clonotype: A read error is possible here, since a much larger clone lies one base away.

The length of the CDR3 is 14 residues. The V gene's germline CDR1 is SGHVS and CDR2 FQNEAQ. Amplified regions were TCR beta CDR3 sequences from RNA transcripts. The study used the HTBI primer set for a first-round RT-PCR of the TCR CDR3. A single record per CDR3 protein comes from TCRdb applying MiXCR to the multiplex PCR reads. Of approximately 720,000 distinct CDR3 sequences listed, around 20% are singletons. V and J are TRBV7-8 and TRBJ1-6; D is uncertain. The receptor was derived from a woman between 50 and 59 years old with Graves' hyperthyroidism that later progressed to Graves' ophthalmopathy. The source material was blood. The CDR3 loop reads CASSLYRNNLPLHF. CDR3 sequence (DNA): TGTGCCAGCAGCTTATATAGGAATAATTTACCCCTCCACTTT.